The 29 T cell receptor beta chains presented below share a single source sample, sequenced in a study of T-cell reconstitution after alpha-beta-depleted transplantation in children. Researchers prepared the TCRbeta library using unique molecular identifiers, the study reports. One entry per CDR3 protein results from TCRdb running MiXCR on the PCR reads. The sample holds hundreds of thousands of distinct CDR3 sequences, 11% seen once. Sequenced here: peripheral blood, sampled 180 days after TCRalphabeta/CD19-depleted stem cell transplant. These TCRs come from a male patient aged 2-15 years who had a stem cell transplant for chronic granulomatous disease, so the T cells may come from the graft donor.

There are many counts of this clonotype. This chain links TRBV29-1 with TRBJ2-3; D is unresolved. This CDR3 contains 13 residues. Germline V gene data show CDR1 as SQVTM and CDR2 as ANQGSEA. The V gene lost 3 bases and the J gene lost 4 bases, with 11 bases spanning the gap. The CDR3 protein is CSVEGRLADTQYF. The CDR3 DNA reads as TGCAGCGTTGAGGGCCGGTTGGCAGATACGCAGTATTTT.

To note about this clonotype: Just one base apart from a much larger clone, this may be a read error. The chain joins TRBV6-5 to TRBJ1-2; D may be TRBD1 (5 bases). Germline lookup yields CDR1 MNHEY and CDR2 SVGAGI. CDR3 length: 15 residues. V lost 2 bases and J 6 bases, leaving 16 bases between the germline ends. CDR3 in DNA: TGTGCCAGCAGTTACACCTCGACAGACTTCCATGGCTACACCTTC. Translation gives CASSYTSTDFHGYTF.

This sequence joins TRBV3-1 and TRBJ2-5, with 7 nucleotides matching TRBD2. The germline CDR1 and CDR2 sequences are LGHDT and YNNKEL (reference sequence). V lost 0 bases, J lost 2 bases, and 6 bases stayed unmatched. The CDR3 loop spans 16 amino acids. CDR3: CASSQDPAGLQETQYF. The CDR3 DNA sequence: TGTGCCAGCAGCCAAGATCCAGCGGGATTACAAGAGACCCAGTACTTC.

This clonotype was observed many times. CDR3 protein: CASSLEPGLGTYEQYF. CDR3 nucleotides: TGCGCCAGCAGCTTGGAACCGGGACTGGGAACCTACGAGCAGTACTTC. This rearrangement joins TRBV5-1 to TRBJ2-7; D possibly corresponds to TRBD2 (6 bases). The CDR3 is 16 residues long. The ends were cut back, 0 bases at V and 2 bases at J, with 15 bases in the middle. Germline lookup yields CDR1 SGHRS and CDR2 YFSETQ.

This clonotype was observed at least ten times. The CDR3: CASSFQVQVLEQFF. DNA for the CDR3: TGTGCCAGCAGTTTTCAGGTTCAGGTTCTTGAGCAGTTCTTC. This chain connects TRBV12-3 or TRBV12-4 to TRBJ2-1, with D unclear. V lost 3 bases to trimming and J lost 9 bases, with 15 bases between them. The CDR3 runs to 14 residues.

In this sample, this clonotype turned up many times. The chain links TRBV29-1 to TRBJ1-2; no firm D call. Germline V lookup: CDR1 SQVTM, CDR2 ANQGSEA. The CDR3 has 13 residues. V was trimmed by 3 bases and J by 2 bases, leaving 10 bases between them. The CDR3 region is CSVEGNTNYGYTF. The CDR3 nucleotides read TGCAGCGTTGAGGGTAACACAAACTATGGCTACACCTTC. The full variable domain, with the rest looked up from reference TRBV29-1 and TRBJ1-2, is SAVISQKPSRDICQRGTSLTIQCQVDSQVTMMFWYRQQPGQSLTLIATANQGSEATYESGFVIDKFPISRPNLTFSTLTVSNMSPEDSSIYLCSVEGNTNYGYTFGSGTRLTVV.

This clonotype was observed at least ten times. The V gene is TRBV27, the J gene TRBJ1-5; 8 nucleotides line up with TRBD1. CDR1 MNHEY and CDR2 SMNVEV come from the germline V gene (reference sequence). This CDR3 has 13 amino acids. Trimming at V came to 7 bases and at J to 7 bases, leaving 6 bases not matched to a gene. This chain's CDR3 is CASKGQVGQPQHF. Written as DNA, the CDR3 is TGTGCCAGCAAGGGACAGGTAGGACAGCCCCAGCATTTT.

Ten or more counts support this clonotype. V is TRBV9 and J is TRBJ2-1; TRBD1 or TRBD2 may be the D gene (5 bases each). Trimming left V 1 base short and J 0 bases short, with 14 bases between. Germline V CDR1 and CDR2: SGDLS, YYNGEE. This CDR3 has 17 residues. The DNA for the CDR3 is TGTGCCAGCAGCGTATGGGGGACCCCGAGCTCCTACAATGAGCAGTTCTTC. Translating gives CASSVWGTPSSYNEQFF.

This clonotype was counted ten times or more. This chain links TRBV29-1 with TRBJ2-7; D possibly corresponds to TRBD1 (5 bases). Looked up from germline, CDR1 is SQVTM and CDR2 is ANQGSEA. This CDR3 comprises 14 residues. V lost 5 bases and J lost 0, with 14 bases in between. Here the CDR3 DNA reads TGCAGCGTTACCGATCTTGACAGCTCCTACGAGCAGTACTTC. Its protein product is CSVTDLDSSYEQYF.

A few counts support this clonotype. J is TRBJ2-1 and V is TRBV19, with 7 bases matching TRBD1. Per germline, CDR1 LNHDA and CDR2 SQIVND (reference sequence). Trimming cost V 0 bases and J 7 bases; bases outside gene matches: 6. CDR3 size: 15 residues. The CDR3 sequence is CASSIEGTVKNEQFF. As DNA, the CDR3 is TGTGCCAGTAGTATAGAAGGGACAGTAAAAAATGAGCAGTTCTTC.

Comment on this clonotype: This may stem from a read error, because a much larger clone lies one nucleotide away. This chain joins TRBV11-2 and TRBJ2-7; perhaps D is TRBD1 or TRBD2 (5 bases each). The CDR3 loop spans 16 amino acids. Trimming left V 5 bases short and J 1 base short, with 18 bases between. CDR1 SGHAT and CDR2 FQNNGV come from the germline V gene. CDR3 amino acids: CASSPVWGTGSYEQYF. CDR3 DNA: TGTGCCAGCAGCCCCGTCTGGGGGACGGGGTCCTACGAGCAGTACTTC. Based on the CDR3 plus reference TRBV11-2 and TRBJ2-7, the full variable domain is EAGVAQSPRYKIIEKRQSVAFWCNPISGHATLYWYQQILGQGPKLLIQFQNNGVVDDSQLPKDRFSAERLKGVDSTLKIQPAKLEDSAVYLCASSPVWGTGSYEQYFGPGTRLTVT.

At least ten counts were recorded for this clonotype. The chain uses TRBV20-1 and TRBJ2-1, with 9 bases lining up with TRBD1. This CDR3 comprises 20 residues. Unmatched junction bases numbered 18, after V lost 3 bases and J lost 0 bases. Germline assignment: CDR1 DFQATT and CDR2 SNEGSKA (reference sequence). CDR3 in DNA: TGCAGTGCTAGGGAAACCGGGACAGGGCAAACCTCAAGCTCCTACAATGAGCAGTTCTTC. It translates to CSARETGTGQTSSSYNEQFF.

This clonotype has a count of ten or more. The V and J genes are TRBV7-6 and TRBJ2-1; D is perhaps TRBD2 (5 bases). Trimming left V 4 bases short and J 0 bases short, with 16 bases between. This CDR3 has 17 amino acids. Germline CDR1 SGHVS, CDR2 FNYEAQ. The CDR3 nucleotides read TGTGCCAGCAGCTCCCCCGGAGGTACACCCTCCTACAATGAGCAGTTCTTC. Protein: CASSSPGGTPSYNEQFF.

Only a few counts were recorded for this clonotype. The V and J genes are TRBV2 and TRBJ2-3; D is uncertain. CDR1 and CDR2 from the germline V gene are SNHLY and FYNNEI. V lost 8 bases and J lost 2, with 5 bases in between. The CDR3 length is 11 residues. The CDR3 protein is CASEATDTQYF. The CDR3 region has the DNA TGTGCCAGCGAAGCCACAGATACGCAGTATTTT.

This clonotype came up many times. The chain links TRBV9 to TRBJ2-2, with D unresolved. The CDR3 sequence is 13 residues long. The germline gives CDR1 SGDLS, CDR2 YYNGEE. Between the trimmed V and J ends, which lost 0 bases and 9 bases, there was a span of 9 bases. CDR3 sequence (DNA): TGTGCCAGCAGCGTAGCGGTGGGTTGGGAGCTGTTTTTT. This gives the protein CASSVAVGWELFF. The entire variable domain, with the rest obtained from reference TRBV9 and TRBJ2-2, is as follows: DSGVTQTPKHLITATGQRVTLRCSPRSGDLSVYWYQQSLDQGLQFLIQYYNGEERAKGNILERFSAQQFPDLHSELNLSSLELGDSALYFCASSVAVGWELFFGEGSRLTVL.

At least ten counts were recorded for this clonotype. The chain recombines TRBV9 with TRBJ2-1; TRBD2 matches 9 bases. The V and J ends lost 3 bases and 1 base, in that order; junction bases with no gene match: 14. CDR3 length: 19 amino acids. The germline CDR1 and CDR2 sequences are SGDLS and YYNGEE. CDR3 nucleotide sequence: TGTGCCAGCAGCGCCCGAATTGGGACTAGCCGGCCTTCCTACAATGAGCAGTTCTTC. This codes for CASSARIGTSRPSYNEQFF.

This clonotype appeared many times. This chain links TRBV7-2 with TRBJ2-7; TRBD2 matches at 14 bases. The junction had 6 bases not matched to a gene; V was cut back by 3 bases and J by 5 bases. CDR1 is SGHTA, CDR2 FQGNSA, per germline. This CDR3 spans 16 amino acids. CDR3 DNA: TGTGCCAGCAGCTTGACTAGCGGGGGGGCCTGGGACGAGCAGTACTTC. This encodes CASSLTSGGAWDEQYF.

The chain uses TRBV5-4 and TRBJ2-3; 9 nucleotides align to TRBD2. V gave up 10 bases and J gave up 3 bases; unmatched junction bases: 12. In germline, CDR1 is SGHNT, CDR2 YYREEE (reference sequence). The CDR3 covers 15 residues. The CDR3 nucleotides read TGTGCCGGCCAGATTGCGGGAGGGAGTACAGATACGCAGTATTTT. It encodes CAGQIAGGSTDTQYF.

This clonotype was seen many times. The rearrangement links TRBV28 to TRBJ2-7; TRBD2 matches at 8 bases. V lost 10 bases, J lost 6 bases, and 11 bases stayed unmatched. The length of the CDR3 is 13 residues. CDR1 and CDR2 from the germline V gene are MDHEN and SYDVKM. The CDR3 DNA follows: TGTGCCACCAAGGTCCCGGGAGGGTTCGAGCAGTACTTC. Protein product: CATKVPGGFEQYF. Together with reference TRBV28 and TRBJ2-7, the CDR3 gives the full variable domain: DVKVTQSSRYLVKRTGEKVFLECVQDMDHENMFWYRQDPGLGLRLIYFSYDVKMKEKGDIPEGYSVSREKKERFSLILESASTNQTSMYLCATKVPGGFEQYFGPGTRLTVT.

The V gene is TRBV27, the J gene TRBJ2-1; no clear D gene. Germline loops: CDR1 MNHEY, CDR2 SMNVEV (reference sequence). V lost 3 bases, J lost 7 bases, and 16 bases lay in between. The CDR3 consists of 15 residues. DNA of the CDR3: TGTGCCAGCAGTTTCGTGCCTCGGAATTTTAATGAGCAGTTCTTC. Translated: CASSFVPRNFNEQFF.

In its sample, this clonotype was seen many times. V gene TRBV12-3 or TRBV12-4 combines with J gene TRBJ2-7, with a tentative D call TRBD2 (6 bases). CDR3 length: 14 amino acids. The ends were cut back, 0 bases at V and 4 bases at J, with 10 bases in the middle. CDR3 bases: TGTGCCAGCAGTTTAGCCCGGGACTCTTACGAGCAGTACTTC. Translated, it gives CASSLARDSYEQYF.

The V call is TRBV12-3 or TRBV12-4, the J call TRBJ1-2; D remains ambiguous. The V gene lost 1 base and the J gene lost 4 bases, with 7 bases spanning the gap. This CDR3 contains 13 residues. CDR3 nucleotides: TGTGCCAGCAGTTTAGGAGAGGTCTATGGCTACACCTTC. This encodes CASSLGEVYGYTF.

This clonotype was recorded a few times. The chain couples TRBV5-6 to TRBJ2-7; 9 bases line up with TRBD1. The CDR3 extends over 15 amino acids. V was clipped by 0 bases and J by 3 bases; unmatched bases: 4. Germline assignment: CDR1 SGHDT and CDR2 YYEEEE. The CDR3 DNA sequence: TGTGCCAGCAGCTTGGGTGGGGACAGGGTCTACGAGCAGTACTTC. Its protein product is CASSLGGDRVYEQYF.

There are many counts of this clonotype. J is TRBJ2-5 and V is TRBV6-2 or TRBV6-3; no firm D call. Looked up from germline, CDR1 is MNHEY and CDR2 is SVGEGT. The CDR3 covers 12 residues. Deletions cut 6 bases from V and 5 bases from J, with 10 bases between. CDR3 sequence: CASSPSVETQYF. The CDR3 region has the DNA TGTGCCAGCAGCCCTTCGGTGGAGACCCAGTACTTC.

This clonotype was observed at least ten times. The chain employs TRBV11-2 and TRBJ2-3, with 7 bases identical to TRBD2. Germline CDR1 and CDR2: SGHAT and FQNNGV. The J segment lost 7 bases and the V segment lost 1 base, leaving 5 bases of the junction unmatched. This CDR3 has 14 amino acids. This chain's CDR3 is CASSLGAGRNTQYF. In DNA, the CDR3 is TGTGCCAGCAGCTTAGGAGCGGGGAGGAATACGCAGTATTTT.

Of note for this clonotype: Given a much more abundant clone one base away, this may be a read error. J is TRBJ2-5 and V is TRBV3-1; TRBD2 aligns across 9 bases. The CDR3 has 18 residues. The germline V gene encodes CDR1 LGHDT and CDR2 YNNKEL (reference sequence). The DNA of the CDR3 is TGTGCCACCAGCCGGTCTGCGGGACTAGCTTGGCTCCAAGAGACCCAGTACTTC. Translating gives CATSRSAGLAWLQETQYF.

The chain carries TRBV20-1 and TRBJ2-7; maybe TRBD1 (6 bases). Germline V gene data show CDR1 as DFQATT and CDR2 as SNEGSKA (reference sequence). Trimming removed 6 bases from V and 9 bases from J, with 21 bases in between. The CDR3 totals 13 residues. In nucleotides, the CDR3 is TGCAGTGCACAGGAAGTTGAAGGGACAAGGCAGTACTTC. This codes for CSAQEVEGTRQYF.

This clonotype was seen many times. The chain couples TRBV7-2 to TRBJ1-3; unclear D gene. The ends were cut back, 5 bases at V and 4 bases at J, with 12 bases in the middle. This CDR3 spans 14 amino acids. Germline loops: CDR1 SGHTA, CDR2 FQGNSA. CDR3 in DNA: TGTGCCAGCAGCCCGAGGGCGTCAGGAAACACCATATATTTT. Residues: CASSPRASGNTIYF.

The V call is TRBV19, the J call TRBJ2-7; the D gene is possibly TRBD2 (5 bases). Germline V gives CDR1 LNHDA, CDR2 SQIVND (reference sequence). This CDR3 has 14 residues. V was pared by 6 bases and J by 3 bases, with 15 bases between. In DNA form, the CDR3 reads TGTGCCAGTAGCCGGGATCGAAAGGGCTACGAGCAGTACTTC. It translates to CASSRDRKGYEQYF.